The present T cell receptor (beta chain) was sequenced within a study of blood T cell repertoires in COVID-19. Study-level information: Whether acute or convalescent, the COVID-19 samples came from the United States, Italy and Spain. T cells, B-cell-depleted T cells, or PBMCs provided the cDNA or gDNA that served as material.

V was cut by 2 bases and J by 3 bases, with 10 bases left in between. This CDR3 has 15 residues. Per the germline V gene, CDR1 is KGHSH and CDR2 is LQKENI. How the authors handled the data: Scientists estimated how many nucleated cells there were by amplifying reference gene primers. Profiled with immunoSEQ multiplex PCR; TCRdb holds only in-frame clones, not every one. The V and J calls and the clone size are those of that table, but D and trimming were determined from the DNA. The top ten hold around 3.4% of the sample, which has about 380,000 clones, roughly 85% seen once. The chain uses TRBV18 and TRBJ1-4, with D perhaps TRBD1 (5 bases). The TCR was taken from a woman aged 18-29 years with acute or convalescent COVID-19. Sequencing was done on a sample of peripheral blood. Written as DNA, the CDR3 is TGTGCCAGCTCACCAGGGGCGGAAGCTAATGAAAAACTGTTTTTT. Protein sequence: CASSPGAEANEKLFF.